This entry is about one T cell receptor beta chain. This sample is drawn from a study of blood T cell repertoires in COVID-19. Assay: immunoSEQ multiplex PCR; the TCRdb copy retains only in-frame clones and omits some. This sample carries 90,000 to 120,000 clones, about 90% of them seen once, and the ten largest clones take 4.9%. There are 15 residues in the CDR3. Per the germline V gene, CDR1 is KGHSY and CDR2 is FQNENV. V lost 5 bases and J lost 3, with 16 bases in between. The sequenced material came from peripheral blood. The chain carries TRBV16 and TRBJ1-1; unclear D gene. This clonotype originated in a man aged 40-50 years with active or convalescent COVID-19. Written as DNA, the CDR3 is TGTGCCAGCAGCTATCGACCGGGAGCGGACACTGAAGCTTTCTTT. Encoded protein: CASSYRPGADTEAFF. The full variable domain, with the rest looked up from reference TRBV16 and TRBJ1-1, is GEEVAQTPKHLVRGEGQKAKLYCAPIKGHSYVFWYQQVLKNEFKFLISFQNENVFDETGMPKERFSAKCLPNSPCSLEIQATKLEDSAVYFCASSYRPGADTEAFFGQGTRLTVV.